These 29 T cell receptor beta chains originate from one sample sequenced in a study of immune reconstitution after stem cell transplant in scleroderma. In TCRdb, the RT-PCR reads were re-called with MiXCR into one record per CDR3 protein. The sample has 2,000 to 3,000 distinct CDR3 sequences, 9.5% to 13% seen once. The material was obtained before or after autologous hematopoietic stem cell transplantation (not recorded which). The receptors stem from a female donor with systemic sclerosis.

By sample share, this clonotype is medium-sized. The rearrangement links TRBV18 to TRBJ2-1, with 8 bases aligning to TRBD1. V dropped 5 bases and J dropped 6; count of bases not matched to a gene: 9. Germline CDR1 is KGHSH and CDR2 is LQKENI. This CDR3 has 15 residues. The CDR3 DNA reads TGTGCCAGCTCATGGGACAGGATGCGAGGCAATGAGCAGTTCTTC. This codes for CASSWDRMRGNEQFF.

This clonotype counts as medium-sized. DNA for the CDR3: TGCAGCACGGACAGCGCTAACTATGGCTACACCTTC. Translated, it gives CSTDSANYGYTF. V usage is TRBV29-1 and J usage is TRBJ1-2, with D possibly being TRBD1 (6 bases). The germline gives CDR1 SQVTM, CDR2 ANQGSEA. V lost 8 bases and J lost 0, with 10 bases in between. The CDR3 has 12 amino acids.

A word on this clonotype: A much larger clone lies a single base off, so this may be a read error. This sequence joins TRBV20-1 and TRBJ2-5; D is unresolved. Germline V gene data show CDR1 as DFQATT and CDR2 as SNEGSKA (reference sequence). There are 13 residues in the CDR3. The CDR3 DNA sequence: TGCTGTGCTAGGCCGGGTAGCCAGGAGACCCAGTACTTC. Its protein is CCARPGSQETQYF.

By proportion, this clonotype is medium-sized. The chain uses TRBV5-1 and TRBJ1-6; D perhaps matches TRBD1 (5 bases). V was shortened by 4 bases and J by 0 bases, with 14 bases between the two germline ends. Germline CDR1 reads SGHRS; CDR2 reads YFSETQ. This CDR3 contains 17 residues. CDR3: CASSPGQGLSYNSPLHF. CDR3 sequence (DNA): TGCGCCAGCAGCCCTGGGCAGGGACTCTCCTATAATTCACCCCTCCACTTT.

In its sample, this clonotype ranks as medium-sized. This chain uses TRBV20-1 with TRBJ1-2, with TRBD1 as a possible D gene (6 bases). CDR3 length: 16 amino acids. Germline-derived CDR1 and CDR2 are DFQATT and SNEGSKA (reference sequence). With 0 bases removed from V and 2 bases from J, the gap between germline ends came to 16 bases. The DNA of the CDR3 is TGCAGTGCTAGAGACGGTTTCAGGGGCACCAACTATGGCTACACCTTC. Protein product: CSARDGFRGTNYGYTF.

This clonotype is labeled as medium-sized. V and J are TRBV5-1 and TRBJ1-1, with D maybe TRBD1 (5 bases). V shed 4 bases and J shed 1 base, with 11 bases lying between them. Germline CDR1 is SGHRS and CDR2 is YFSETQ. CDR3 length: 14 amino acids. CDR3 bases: TGCGCCAGCAGCGACGGGACGTCGAACACTGAAGCTTTCTTT. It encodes CASSDGTSNTEAFF.

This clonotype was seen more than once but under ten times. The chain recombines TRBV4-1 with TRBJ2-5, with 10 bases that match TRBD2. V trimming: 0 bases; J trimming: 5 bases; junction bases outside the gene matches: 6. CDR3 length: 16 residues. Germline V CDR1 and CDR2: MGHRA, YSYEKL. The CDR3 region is CASSQDVAGGRETQYF. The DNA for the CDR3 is TGCGCCAGCAGCCAAGATGTAGCGGGGGGTCGGGAGACCCAGTACTTC.

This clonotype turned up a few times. CDR3 amino acids: CASSPTSGANNEQFF. CDR3 sequence (DNA): TGTGCCAGCAGTCCGACTAGCGGGGCCAACAATGAGCAGTTCTTC. The chain combines TRBV6-2 or TRBV6-3 with TRBJ2-1, with TRBD2 identical over 11 bases. With V trimmed by 5 bases and J by 5 bases, 5 bases remained unmatched. Germline values: CDR1 MNHEY, CDR2 SVGEGT. This CDR3 has 15 amino acids.

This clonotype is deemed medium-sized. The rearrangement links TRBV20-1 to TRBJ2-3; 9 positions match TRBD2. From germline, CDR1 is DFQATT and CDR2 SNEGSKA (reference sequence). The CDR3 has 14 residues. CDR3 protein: CSAGSGGWTDTQYF. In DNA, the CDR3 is TGCAGCGCCGGCAGCGGGGGGTGGACAGATACGCAGTATTTT.

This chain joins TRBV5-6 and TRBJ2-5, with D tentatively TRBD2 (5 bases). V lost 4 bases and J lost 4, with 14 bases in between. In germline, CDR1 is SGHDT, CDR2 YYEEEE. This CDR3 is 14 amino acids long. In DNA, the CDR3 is TGTGCCAGCAGCGCAGGACTGGCGGGAGAGACCCAGTACTTC. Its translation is CASSAGLAGETQYF.

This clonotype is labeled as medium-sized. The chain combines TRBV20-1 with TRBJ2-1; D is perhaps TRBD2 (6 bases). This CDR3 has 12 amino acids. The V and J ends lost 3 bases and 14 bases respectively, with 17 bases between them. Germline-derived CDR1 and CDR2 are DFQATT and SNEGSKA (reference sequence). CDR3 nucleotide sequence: TGCAGTGCTAGGACCGGGACTCGCATAGAGTTCTTC. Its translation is CSARTGTRIEFF.

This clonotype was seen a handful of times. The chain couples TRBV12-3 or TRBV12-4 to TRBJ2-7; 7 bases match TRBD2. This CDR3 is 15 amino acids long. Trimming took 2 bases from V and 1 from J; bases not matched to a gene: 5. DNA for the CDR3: TGTGCCAGCAGTTTATTAGCGGGCGGTTCCTACGAGCAGTACTTC. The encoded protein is CASSLLAGGSYEQYF.

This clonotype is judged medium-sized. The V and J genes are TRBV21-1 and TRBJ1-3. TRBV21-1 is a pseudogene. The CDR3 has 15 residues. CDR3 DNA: TGTGCCAGCAAGAGGAGGAAGCGCAGCGGAAACACCATATATTTT. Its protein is CASKRRKRSGNTIYF.

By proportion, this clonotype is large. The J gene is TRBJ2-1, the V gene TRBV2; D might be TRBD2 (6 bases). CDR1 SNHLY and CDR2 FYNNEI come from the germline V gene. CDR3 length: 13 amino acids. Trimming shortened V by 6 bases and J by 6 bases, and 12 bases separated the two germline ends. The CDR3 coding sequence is TGTGCCAGCAGCCCCGGCGGGATCAATGAGCAGTTCTTC. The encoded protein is CASSPGGINEQFF.

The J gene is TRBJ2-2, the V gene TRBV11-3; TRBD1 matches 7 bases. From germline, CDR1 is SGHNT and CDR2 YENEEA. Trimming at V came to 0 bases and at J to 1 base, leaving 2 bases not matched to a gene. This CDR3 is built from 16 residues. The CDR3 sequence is CASSLDRDRNTGELFF. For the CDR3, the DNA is TGTGCCAGCAGCTTAGATAGGGACAGGAACACCGGGGAGCTGTTTTTT. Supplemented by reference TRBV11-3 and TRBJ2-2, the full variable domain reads EAGVVQSPRYKIIEKKQPVAFWCNPISGHNTLYWYLQNLGQGPELLIRYENEEAVDDSQLPKDRFSAERLKGVDSTLKIQPAELGDSAVYLCASSLDRDRNTGELFFGEGSRLTVL.

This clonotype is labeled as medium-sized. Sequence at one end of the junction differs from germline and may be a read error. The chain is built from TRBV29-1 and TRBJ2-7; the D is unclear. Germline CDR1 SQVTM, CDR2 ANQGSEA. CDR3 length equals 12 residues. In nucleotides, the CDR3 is TGCAGCGTTCTAGACACCTCCTACGAGCGGTACTTC. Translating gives CSVLDTSYERYF.

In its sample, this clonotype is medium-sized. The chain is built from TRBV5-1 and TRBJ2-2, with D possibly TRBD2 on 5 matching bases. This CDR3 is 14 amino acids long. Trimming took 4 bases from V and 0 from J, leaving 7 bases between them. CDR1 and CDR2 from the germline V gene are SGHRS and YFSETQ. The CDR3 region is CASSTRANTGELFF. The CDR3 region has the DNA TGCGCCAGCAGCACTAGGGCGAACACCGGGGAGCTGTTTTTT.

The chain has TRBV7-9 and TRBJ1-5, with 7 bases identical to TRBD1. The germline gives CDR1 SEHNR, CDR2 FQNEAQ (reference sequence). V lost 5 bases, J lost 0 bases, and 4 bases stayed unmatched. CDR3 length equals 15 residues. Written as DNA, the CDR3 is TGTGCCAGCAGCGGTGACAGGGCTAGCAATCAGCCCCAGCATTTT. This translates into CASSGDRASNQPQHF.

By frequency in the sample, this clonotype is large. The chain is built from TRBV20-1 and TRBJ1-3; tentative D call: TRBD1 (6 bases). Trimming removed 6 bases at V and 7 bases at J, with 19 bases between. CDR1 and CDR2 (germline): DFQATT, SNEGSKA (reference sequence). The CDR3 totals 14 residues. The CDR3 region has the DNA TGCAGTGCCCCCAACAGGGAATCGACGAACACCATATATTTT. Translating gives CSAPNRESTNTIYF.

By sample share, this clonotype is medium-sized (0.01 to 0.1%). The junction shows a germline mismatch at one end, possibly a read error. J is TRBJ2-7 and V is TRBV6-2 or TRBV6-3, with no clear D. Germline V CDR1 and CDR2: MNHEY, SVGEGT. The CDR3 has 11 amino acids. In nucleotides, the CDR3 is TGTGCCAGCAGTCACTCCTACGAGCAGTACTTC. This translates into CASSHSYEQYF.

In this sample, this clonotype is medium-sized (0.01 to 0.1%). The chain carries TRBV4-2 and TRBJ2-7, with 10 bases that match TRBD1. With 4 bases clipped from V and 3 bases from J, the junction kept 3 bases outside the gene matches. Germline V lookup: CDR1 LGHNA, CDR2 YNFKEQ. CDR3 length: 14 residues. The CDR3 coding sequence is TGTGCCAGCAGCCCCGGGACAGGGGACTACGAGCAGTACTTC. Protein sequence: CASSPGTGDYEQYF.

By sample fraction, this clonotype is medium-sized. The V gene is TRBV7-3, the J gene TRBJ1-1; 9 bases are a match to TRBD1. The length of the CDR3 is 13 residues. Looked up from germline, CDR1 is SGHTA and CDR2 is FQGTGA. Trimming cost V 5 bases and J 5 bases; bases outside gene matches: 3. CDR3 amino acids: CASSRQGGTEAFF. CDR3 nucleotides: TGTGCCAGCAGCCGACAGGGGGGGACTGAAGCTTTCTTT. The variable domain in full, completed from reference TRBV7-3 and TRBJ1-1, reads GAGVSQTPSNKVTEKGKYVELRCDPISGHTALYWYRQSLGQGPEFLIYFQGTGAADDSGLPNDRFFAVRPEGSVSTLKIQRTERGDSAVYLCASSRQGGTEAFFGQGTRLTVV.

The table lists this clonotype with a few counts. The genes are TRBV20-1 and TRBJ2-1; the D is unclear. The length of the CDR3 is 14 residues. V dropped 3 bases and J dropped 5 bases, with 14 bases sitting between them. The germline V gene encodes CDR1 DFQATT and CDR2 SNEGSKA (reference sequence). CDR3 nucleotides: TGCAGTGCTAGGGGTGGGAAAAGTCACAATGAGCAGTTCTTC. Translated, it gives CSARGGKSHNEQFF.

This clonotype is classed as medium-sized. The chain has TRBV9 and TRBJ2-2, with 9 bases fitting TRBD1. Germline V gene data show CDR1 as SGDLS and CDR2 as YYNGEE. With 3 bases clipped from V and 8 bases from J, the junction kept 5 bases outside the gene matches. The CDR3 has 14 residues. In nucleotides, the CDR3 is TGTGCCAGCAGCGCACAGGGGGCAAGGGGGGAGCTGTTTTTT. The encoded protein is CASSAQGARGELFF.

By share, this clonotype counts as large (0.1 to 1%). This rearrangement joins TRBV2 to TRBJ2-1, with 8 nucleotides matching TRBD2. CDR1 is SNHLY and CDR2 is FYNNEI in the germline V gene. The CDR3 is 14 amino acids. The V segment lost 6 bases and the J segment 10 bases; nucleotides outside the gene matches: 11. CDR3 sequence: CASRVGTSRDEQFF. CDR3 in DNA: TGTGCCAGCAGGGTCGGGACTAGTCGTGACGAGCAGTTCTTC.

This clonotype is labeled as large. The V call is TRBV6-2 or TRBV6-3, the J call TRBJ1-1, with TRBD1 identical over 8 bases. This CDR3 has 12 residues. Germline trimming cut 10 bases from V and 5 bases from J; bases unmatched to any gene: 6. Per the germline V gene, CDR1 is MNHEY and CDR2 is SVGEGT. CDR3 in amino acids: CATRQGRTEAFF. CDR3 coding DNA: TGTGCCACCCGACAGGGGAGGACTGAAGCTTTCTTT.

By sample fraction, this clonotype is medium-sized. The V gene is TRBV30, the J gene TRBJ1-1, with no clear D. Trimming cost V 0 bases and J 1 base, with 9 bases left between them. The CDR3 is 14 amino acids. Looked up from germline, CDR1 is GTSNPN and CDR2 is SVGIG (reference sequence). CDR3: CAWSVIQENTEAFF. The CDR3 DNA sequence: TGTGCCTGGAGTGTAATCCAGGAGAACACTGAAGCTTTCTTT.

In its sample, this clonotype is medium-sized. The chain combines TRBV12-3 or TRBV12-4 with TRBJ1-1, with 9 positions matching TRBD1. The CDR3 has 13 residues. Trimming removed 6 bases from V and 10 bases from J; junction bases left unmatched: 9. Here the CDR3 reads CASSRTGVFGAFF. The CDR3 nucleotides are TGTGCCAGCAGCCGGACAGGGGTGTTCGGAGCTTTCTTT.

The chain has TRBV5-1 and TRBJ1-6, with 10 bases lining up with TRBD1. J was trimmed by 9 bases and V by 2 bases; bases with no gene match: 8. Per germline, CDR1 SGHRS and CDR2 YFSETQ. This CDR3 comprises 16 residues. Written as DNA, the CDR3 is TGCGCCAGCAGCTTCTCGGGACAGGGGTCAGCTTCACCCCTCCACTTT. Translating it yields CASSFSGQGSASPLHF.